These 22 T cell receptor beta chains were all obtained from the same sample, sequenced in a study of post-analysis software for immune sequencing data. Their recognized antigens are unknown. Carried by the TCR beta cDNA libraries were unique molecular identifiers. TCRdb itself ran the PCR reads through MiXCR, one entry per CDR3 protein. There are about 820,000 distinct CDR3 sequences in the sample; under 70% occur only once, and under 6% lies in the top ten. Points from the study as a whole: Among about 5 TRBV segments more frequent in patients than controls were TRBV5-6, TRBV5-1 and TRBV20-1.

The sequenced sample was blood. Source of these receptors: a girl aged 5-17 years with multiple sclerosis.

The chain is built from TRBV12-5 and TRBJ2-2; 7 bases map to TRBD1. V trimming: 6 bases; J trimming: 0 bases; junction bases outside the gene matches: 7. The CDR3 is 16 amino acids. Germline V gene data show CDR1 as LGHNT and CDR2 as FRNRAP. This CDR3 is CASGTGQFANTGELFF. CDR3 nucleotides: TGTGCTAGTGGAACGGGACAGTTCGCGAACACCGGGGAGCTGTTTTTT.

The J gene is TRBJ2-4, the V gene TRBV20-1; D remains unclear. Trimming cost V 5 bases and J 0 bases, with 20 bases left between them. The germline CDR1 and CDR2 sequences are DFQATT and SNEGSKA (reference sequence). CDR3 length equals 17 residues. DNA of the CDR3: TGCAGTGCTGGACCCGCTTCCGGCGGTATAGCCAAAAACATTCAGTACTTC. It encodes CSAGPASGGIAKNIQYF.

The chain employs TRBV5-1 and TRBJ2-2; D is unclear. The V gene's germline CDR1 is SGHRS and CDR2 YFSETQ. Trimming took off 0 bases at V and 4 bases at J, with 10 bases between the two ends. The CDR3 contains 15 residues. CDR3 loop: CASSLVNLVTGELFF. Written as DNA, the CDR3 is TGCGCCAGCAGCTTGGTGAATTTGGTCACCGGGGAGCTGTTTTTT.

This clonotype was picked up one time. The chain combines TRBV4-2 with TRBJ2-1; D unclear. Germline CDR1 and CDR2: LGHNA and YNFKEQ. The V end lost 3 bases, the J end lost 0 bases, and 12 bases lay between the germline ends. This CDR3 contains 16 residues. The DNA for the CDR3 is TGTGCCAGCAGCCAGAACTTCCAGTCCTCCTACAATGAGCAGTTCTTC. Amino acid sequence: CASSQNFQSSYNEQFF.

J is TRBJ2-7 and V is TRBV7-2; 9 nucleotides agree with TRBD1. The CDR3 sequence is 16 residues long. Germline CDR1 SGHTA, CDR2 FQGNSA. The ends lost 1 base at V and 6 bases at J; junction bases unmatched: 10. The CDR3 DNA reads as TGTGCCAGCAGCTTAGAGGGACCGGGACAGGGCGGCGAGCAGTACTTC. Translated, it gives CASSLEGPGQGGEQYF.

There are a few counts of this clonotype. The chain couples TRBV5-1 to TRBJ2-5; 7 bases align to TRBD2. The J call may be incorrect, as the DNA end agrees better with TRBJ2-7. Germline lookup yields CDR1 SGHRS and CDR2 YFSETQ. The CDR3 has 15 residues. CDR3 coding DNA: TGCGCCAGCAGCTTGGAGGCTAGCGGATTGTACGAGCAGTACTTC. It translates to CASSLEASGLYEQYF.

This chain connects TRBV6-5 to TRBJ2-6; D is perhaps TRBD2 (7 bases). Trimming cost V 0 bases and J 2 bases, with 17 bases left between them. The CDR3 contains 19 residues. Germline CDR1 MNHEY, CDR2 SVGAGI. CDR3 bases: TGTGCCAGCAGTTACTCTCTCGGCAGGGGAGGGGCTGGGGCCAACGTCCTGACTTTC. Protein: CASSYSLGRGGAGANVLTF.

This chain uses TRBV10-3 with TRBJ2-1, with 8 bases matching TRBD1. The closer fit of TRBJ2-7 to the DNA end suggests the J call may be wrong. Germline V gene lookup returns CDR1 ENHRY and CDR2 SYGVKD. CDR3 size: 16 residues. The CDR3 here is CAISESGQGASNEQYF. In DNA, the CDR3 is TGTGCCATCAGTGAATCGGGCCAGGGGGCCAGCAATGAGCAGTACTTC.

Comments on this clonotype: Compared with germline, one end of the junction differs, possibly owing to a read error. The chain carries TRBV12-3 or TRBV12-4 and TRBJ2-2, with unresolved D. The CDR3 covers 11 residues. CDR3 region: CAGSFSGELFF. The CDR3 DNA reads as TGTGCCGGCAGTTTTTCCGGGGAGCTGTTTTTT.

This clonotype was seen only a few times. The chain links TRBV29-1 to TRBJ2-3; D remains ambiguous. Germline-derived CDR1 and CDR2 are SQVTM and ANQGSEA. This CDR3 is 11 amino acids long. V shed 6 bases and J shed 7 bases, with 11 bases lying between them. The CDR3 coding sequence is TGCAGCGTAAAGGTGGCAAATACGCAGTATTTT. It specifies CSVKVANTQYF.

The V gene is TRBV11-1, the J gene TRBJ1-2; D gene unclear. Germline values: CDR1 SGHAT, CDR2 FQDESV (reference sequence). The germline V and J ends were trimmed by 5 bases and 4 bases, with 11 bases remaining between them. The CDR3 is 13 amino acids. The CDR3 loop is CASSPGEFYGYTF. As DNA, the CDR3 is TGTGCCAGCAGCCCCGGGGAGTTCTATGGCTACACCTTC.

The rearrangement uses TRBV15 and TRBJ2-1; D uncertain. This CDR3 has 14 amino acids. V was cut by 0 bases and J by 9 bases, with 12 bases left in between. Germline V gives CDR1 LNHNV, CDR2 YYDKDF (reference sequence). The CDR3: CATSRDLSRSEQFF. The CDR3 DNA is TGTGCCACCAGCAGAGACCTATCTAGGAGTGAGCAGTTCTTC.

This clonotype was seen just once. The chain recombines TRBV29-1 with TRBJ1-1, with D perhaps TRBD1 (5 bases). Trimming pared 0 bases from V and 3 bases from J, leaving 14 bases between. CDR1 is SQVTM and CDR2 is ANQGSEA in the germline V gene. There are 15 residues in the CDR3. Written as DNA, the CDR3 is TGCAGCGTTGAAGACGAGGGGCGCGTCGACACTGAAGCTTTCTTT. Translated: CSVEDEGRVDTEAFF.

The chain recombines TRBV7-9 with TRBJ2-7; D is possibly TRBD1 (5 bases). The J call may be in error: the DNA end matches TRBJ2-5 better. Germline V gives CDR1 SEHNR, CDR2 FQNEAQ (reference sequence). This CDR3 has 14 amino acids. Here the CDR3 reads CASSCVLRGETQYF. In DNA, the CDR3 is TGTGCCAGCAGCTGCGTTCTAAGGGGAGAGACCCAGTACTTC.

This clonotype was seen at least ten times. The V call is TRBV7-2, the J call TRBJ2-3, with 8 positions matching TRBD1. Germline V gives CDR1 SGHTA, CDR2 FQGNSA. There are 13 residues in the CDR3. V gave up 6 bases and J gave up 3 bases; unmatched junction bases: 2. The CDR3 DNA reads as TGTGCCAGCAGACGGACAGGGACAGATACGCAGTATTTT. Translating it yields CASRRTGTDTQYF.

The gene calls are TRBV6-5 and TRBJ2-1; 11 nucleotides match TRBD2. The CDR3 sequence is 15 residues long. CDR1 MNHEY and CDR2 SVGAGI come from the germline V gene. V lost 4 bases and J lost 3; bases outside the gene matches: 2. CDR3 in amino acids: CASSSTSGDYNEQFF. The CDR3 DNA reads TGTGCCAGCAGTTCGACTAGCGGGGACTACAATGAGCAGTTCTTC.

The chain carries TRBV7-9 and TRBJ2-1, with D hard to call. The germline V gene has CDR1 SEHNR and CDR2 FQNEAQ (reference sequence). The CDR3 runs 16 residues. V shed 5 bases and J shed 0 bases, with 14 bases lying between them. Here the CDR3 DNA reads TGTGCCAGCAGCAAAACAGTGCTGAGCTCCTACAATGAGCAGTTCTTC. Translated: CASSKTVLSSYNEQFF.

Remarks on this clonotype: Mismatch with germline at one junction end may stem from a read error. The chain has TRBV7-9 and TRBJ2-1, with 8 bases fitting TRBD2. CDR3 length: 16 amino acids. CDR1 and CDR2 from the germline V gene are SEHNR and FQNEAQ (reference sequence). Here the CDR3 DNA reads TGTGTCAGCAGCTTAGCGGGAAGCGGGAGAGGGTATGAGCAGTTCTTC. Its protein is CVSSLAGSGRGYEQFF.

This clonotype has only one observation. The CDR3 DNA reads TGTGCCAGCAGTTTAAAGGGGGTCTGGGGGCAAGGGGAGACCCAGTACTTC. Protein: CASSLKGVWGQGETQYF. The V call is TRBV12-3 or TRBV12-4, the J call TRBJ2-5; D perhaps matches TRBD1 (6 bases). V shed 2 bases and J shed 5 bases, with 21 bases lying between them. This CDR3 contains 17 residues.

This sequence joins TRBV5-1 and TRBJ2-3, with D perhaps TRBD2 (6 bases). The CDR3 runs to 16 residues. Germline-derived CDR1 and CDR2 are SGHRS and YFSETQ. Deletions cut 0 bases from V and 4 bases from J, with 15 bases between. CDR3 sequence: CASSLGATSRADTQYF. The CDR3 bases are TGCGCCAGCAGCTTGGGCGCGACTAGTCGCGCAGATACGCAGTATTTT.

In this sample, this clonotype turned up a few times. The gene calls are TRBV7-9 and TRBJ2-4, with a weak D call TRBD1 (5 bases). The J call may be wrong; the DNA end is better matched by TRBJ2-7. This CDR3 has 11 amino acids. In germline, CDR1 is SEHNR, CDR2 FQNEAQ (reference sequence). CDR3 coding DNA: TGTGCCAGCAGCAGGGGTACCGAGCAGTACTTC. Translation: CASSRGTEQYF.

The CDR3 region has the DNA TGTGCCATCAGTGCGACTAGCGGGAGAAACAATGAGCAGTTCTTC. It is translated as CAISATSGRNNEQFF. V is TRBV10-3 and J is TRBJ2-1, with 12 bases matching TRBD2. V lost 4 bases to trimming and J lost 5 bases; unmatched junction nucleotides: 3. The CDR3 spans 15 residues. Looked up from germline, CDR1 is ENHRY and CDR2 is SYGVKD.